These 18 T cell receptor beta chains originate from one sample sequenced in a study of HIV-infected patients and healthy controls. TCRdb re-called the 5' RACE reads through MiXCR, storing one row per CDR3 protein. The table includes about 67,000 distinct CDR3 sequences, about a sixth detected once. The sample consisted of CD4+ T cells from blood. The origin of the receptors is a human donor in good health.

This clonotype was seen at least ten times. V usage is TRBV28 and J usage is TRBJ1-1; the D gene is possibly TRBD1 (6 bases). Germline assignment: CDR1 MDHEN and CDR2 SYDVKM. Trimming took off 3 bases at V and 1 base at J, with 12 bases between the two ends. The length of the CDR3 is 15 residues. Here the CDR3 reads CASSLGGRTNTEAFF. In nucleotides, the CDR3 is TGTGCCAGCAGTTTGGGGGGGCGGACGAACACTGAAGCTTTCTTT. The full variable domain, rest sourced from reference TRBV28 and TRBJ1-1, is DVKVTQSSRYLVKRTGEKVFLECVQDMDHENMFWYRQDPGLGLRLIYFSYDVKMKEKGDIPEGYSVSREKKERFSLILESASTNQTSMYLCASSLGGRTNTEAFFGQGTRLTVV.

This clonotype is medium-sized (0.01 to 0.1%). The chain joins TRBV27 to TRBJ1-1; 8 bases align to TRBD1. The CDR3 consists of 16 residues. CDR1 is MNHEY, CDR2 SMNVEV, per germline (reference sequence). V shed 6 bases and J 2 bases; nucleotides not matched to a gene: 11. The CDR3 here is CASSPGGAAPNTEAFF. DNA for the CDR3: TGTGCCAGCAGCCCAGGGGGCGCGGCCCCCAACACTGAAGCTTTCTTT.

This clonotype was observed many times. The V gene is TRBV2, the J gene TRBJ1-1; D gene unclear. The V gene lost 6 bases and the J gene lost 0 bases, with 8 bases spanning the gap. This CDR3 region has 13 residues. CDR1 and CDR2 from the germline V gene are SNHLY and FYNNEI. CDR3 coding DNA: TGTGCCAGCAGCCGAGACTTGAACACTGAAGCTTTCTTT. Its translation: CASSRDLNTEAFF.

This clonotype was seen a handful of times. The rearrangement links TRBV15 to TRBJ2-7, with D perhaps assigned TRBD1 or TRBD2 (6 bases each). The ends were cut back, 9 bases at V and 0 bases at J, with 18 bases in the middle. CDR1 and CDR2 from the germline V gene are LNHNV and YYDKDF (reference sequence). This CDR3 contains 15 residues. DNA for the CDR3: TGTGCCACGCGGGATTCCGGGGGCAGCTCCTACGAGCAGTACTTC. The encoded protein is CATRDSGGSSYEQYF.

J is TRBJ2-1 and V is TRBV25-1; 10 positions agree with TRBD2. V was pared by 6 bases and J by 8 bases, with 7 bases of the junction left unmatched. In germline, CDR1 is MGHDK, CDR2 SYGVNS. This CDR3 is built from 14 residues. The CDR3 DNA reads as TGTGCCAGCAGCGTAGCGGGAGGTTATTATGAGCAGTTCTTC. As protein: CASSVAGGYYEQFF.

CDR3: CASWPSGANVLTF. The CDR3 DNA reads as TGTGCCAGCTGGCCGTCTGGGGCCAACGTCCTGACTTTC. The chain employs TRBV28 and TRBJ2-6; D is unclear. Germline V gives CDR1 MDHEN, CDR2 SYDVKM. The CDR3 runs 13 residues. Trimming left V 8 bases short and J 1 base short, with 6 bases between.

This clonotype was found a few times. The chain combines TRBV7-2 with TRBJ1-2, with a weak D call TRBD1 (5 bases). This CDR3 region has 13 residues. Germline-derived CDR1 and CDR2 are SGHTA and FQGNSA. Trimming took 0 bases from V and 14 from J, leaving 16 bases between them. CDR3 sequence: CASSLASTGAPTF. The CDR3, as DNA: TGTGCCAGCAGCTTAGCCAGTACCGGGGCTCCTACCTTC.

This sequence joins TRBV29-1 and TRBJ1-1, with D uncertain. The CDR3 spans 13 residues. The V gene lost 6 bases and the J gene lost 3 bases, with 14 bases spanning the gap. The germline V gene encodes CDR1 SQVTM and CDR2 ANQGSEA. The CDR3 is CSVSGKHHTEAFF. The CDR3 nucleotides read TGCAGCGTATCGGGGAAACACCACACTGAAGCTTTCTTT.

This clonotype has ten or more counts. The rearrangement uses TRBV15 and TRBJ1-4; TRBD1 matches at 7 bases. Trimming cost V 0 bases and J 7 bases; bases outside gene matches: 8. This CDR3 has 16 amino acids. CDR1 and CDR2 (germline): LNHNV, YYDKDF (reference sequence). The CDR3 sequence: CATSRDRPGGFEKLFF. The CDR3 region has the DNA TGTGCCACCAGCAGAGATCGTCCAGGGGGATTTGAAAAACTGTTTTTT.

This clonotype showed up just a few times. The CDR3 protein is CASTRDELTDTQYF. DNA of the CDR3: TGTGCCAGCACCCGAGATGAGCTCACAGATACGCAGTATTTT. V usage is TRBV2 and J usage is TRBJ2-3; D gene uncertain. Germline V gives CDR1 SNHLY, CDR2 FYNNEI. Trimming took 7 bases from V and 2 from J, leaving 13 bases between them. The CDR3 consists of 14 residues.

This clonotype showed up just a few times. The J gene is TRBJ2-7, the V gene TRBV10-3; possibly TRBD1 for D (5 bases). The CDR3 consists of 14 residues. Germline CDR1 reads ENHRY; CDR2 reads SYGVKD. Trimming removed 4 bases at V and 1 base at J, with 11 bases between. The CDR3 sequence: CAISAIQDSYEQYF. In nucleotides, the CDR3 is TGTGCCATCAGTGCAATACAGGATTCCTACGAGCAGTACTTC.

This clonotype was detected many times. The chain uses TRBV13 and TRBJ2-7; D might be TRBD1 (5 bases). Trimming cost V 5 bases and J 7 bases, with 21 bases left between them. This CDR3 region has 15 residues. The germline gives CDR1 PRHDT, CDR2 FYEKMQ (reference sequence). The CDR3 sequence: CASSPRRRGLGEQYF. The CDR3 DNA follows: TGTGCCAGCAGCCCCCGGAGAAGGGGTCTGGGTGAGCAGTACTTC.

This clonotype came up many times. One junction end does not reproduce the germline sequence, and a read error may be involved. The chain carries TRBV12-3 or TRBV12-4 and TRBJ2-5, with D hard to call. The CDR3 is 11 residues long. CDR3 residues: CASSLGFGAHF. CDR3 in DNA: TGTGCCAGCAGTTTGGGTTTTGGCGCGCACTTC.

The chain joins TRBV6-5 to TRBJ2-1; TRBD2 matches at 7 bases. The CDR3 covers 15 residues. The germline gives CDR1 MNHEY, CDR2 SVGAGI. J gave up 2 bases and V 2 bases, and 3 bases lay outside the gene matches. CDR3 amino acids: CASSYRLAAYNEQFF. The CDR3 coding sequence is TGTGCCAGCAGTTACAGGCTAGCGGCCTACAATGAGCAGTTCTTC.

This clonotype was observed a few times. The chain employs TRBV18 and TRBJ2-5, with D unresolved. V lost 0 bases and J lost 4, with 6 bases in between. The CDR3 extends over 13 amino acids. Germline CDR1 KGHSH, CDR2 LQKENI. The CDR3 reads CASSPPSRETQYF. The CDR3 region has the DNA TGTGCCAGCTCACCACCCTCTCGAGAGACCCAGTACTTC.

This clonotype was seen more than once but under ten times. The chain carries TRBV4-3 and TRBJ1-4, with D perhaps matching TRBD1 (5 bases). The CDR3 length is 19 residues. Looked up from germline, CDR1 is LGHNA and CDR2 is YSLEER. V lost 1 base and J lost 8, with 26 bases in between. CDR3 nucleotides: TGCGCCAGCAGCCAAGTCAAGGGAAGGAGCGAGTTGGGGCGCGAAAAACTGTTTTTT. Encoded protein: CASSQVKGRSELGREKLFF.

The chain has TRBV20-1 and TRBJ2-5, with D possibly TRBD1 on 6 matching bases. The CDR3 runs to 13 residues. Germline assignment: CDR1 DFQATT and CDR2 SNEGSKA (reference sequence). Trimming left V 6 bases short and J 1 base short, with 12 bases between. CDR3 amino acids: CSAPGQLQETQYF. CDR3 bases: TGCAGTGCCCCAGGACAGCTCCAAGAGACCCAGTACTTC.

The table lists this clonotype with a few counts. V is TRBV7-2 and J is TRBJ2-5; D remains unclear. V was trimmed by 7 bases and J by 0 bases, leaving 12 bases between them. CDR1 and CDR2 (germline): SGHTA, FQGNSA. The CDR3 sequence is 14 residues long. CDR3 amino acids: CASTGWADQETQYF. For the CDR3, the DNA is TGTGCCAGCACTGGTTGGGCAGACCAAGAGACCCAGTACTTC.